Each of the 25 T cell receptor beta chains below was sequenced from the same sample in a study of cytomegalovirus exposure and HLA in healthy donors. A multiplex PCR was run with 60 Vbeta primers and 13 Jbeta primers. Produced via immunoSEQ multiplex PCR; TCRdb's table is partial and in-frame only. The sample consists of more than 100,000 clones, roughly 80% of them appearing once. The sample comprised PBMCs. Receptor source: a female donor in good health and CMV-seropositive.

This clone was observed a few times. V gene TRBV6-5 combines with J gene TRBJ1-5; TRBD1 matches 9 bases. Losses at the gene ends were 4 bases for V and 3 bases for J; bases not matched to a gene: 4. CDR1 and CDR2 from the germline V gene are MNHEY and SVGAGI. The CDR3 is 15 amino acids. The CDR3 DNA reads TGTGCCAGCAGTTCCGGGACAGGGATCAATCAGCCCCAGCATTTT. Protein sequence: CASSSGTGINQPQHF.

This chain connects TRBV4-3 to TRBJ2-4; 9 bases are a match to TRBD2. The CDR3 length is 18 residues. The V and J ends lost 0 bases and 0 bases, in that order; junction bases with no gene match: 6. Germline V CDR1 and CDR2: LGHNA, YSLEER. This CDR3 is CASSQEAGGAGAKNIQYF. DNA of the CDR3: TGCGCCAGCAGCCAAGAAGCGGGGGGAGCGGGAGCCAAAAACATTCAGTACTTC.

The chain combines TRBV7-9 with TRBJ1-6; TRBD1 agrees at 7 bases. The CDR3 has 15 residues. Looked up from germline, CDR1 is SEHNR and CDR2 is FQNEAQ (reference sequence). With V trimmed by 5 bases and J by 2 bases, 3 bases remained unmatched. In DNA form, the CDR3 reads TGTGCCAGCAGCCCAGGGGGGCCCTATAATTCACCCCTCCACTTT. It is translated as CASSPGGPYNSPLHF. Full variable domain (missing parts from reference TRBV7-9 and TRBJ1-6): DTGVSQNPRHKITKRGQNVTFRCDPISEHNRLYWYRQTLGQGPEFLTYFQNEAQLEKSRLLSDRFSAERPKGSFSTLEIQRTEQGDSAMYLCASSPGGPYNSPLHFGNGTRLTVT.

This sequence joins TRBV10-3 and TRBJ1-2, with TRBD1 as a possible D gene (5 bases). There are 16 residues in the CDR3. Trimming pared 0 bases from V and 6 bases from J, leaving 17 bases between. Germline V CDR1 and CDR2: ENHRY, SYGVKD. CDR3 region: CAISESTQGTRNGYTF. CDR3 DNA: TGTGCCATCAGTGAGTCGACTCAGGGAACACGAAATGGCTACACCTTC.

V and J are TRBV19 and TRBJ2-7, with 8 bases identical to TRBD1. This CDR3 has 16 residues. The trim removed 4 bases at V and 4 bases at J, leaving 12 bases unmatched. Germline V gene data show CDR1 as LNHDA and CDR2 as SQIVND (reference sequence). Written as DNA, the CDR3 is TGTGCCAGTAGTACCTCCCAGGGGGCGCGAGCATACGAGCAGTACTTC. Translating it yields CASSTSQGARAYEQYF.

The chain joins TRBV30 to TRBJ1-2; D may be TRBD1 (6 bases). V lost 0 bases and J 2 bases, leaving 22 bases between the germline ends. CDR3 length: 18 residues. Germline CDR1 is GTSNPN and CDR2 is SVGIG (reference sequence). Here the CDR3 DNA reads TGTGCCTGGAGTGTTAGCGTGAAGGCAGGGGTATTGAACTATGGCTACACCTTC. Protein product: CAWSVSVKAGVLNYGYTF.

For the CDR3, the DNA is TGTGCCAGCGGACAGGGGGCGCGAGGCTATGGCTACACCTTC. Translation gives CASGQGARGYGYTF. The chain recombines TRBV6-5 with TRBJ1-2; 11 bases are a match to TRBD1. The J segment lost 4 bases and the V segment lost 8 bases, leaving 6 bases of the junction unmatched. Germline CDR1 is MNHEY and CDR2 is SVGAGI. This CDR3 contains 14 residues.

The chain joins TRBV6-5 to TRBJ2-2; maybe TRBD2 (6 bases). V was pared by 7 bases and J by 4 bases, with 13 bases between. CDR1 is MNHEY and CDR2 is SVGAGI in the germline V gene. The CDR3 covers 14 residues. The CDR3 is CASKEGLGTGELFF. The CDR3, as DNA: TGTGCCAGCAAGGAGGGGTTGGGCACCGGGGAGCTGTTTTTT.

The chain joins TRBV9 to TRBJ1-1; no clear D. V was pared by 0 bases and J by 3 bases, with 6 bases between. The CDR3 has 13 amino acids. Germline V gene sequence: CDR1 SGDLS, CDR2 YYNGEE. CDR3 sequence (DNA): TGTGCCAGCAGCGTAGACAGTTACACTGAAGCTTTCTTT. Translated: CASSVDSYTEAFF.

The V gene is TRBV5-6, the J gene TRBJ1-2; weak D call: TRBD1 (5 bases). The CDR3 totals 15 residues. Trimming cost V 2 bases and J 4 bases, with 15 bases left between them. CDR1 is SGHDT, CDR2 YYEEEE, per germline. The CDR3: CASSFRAGMGYGYTF. The CDR3 DNA follows: TGTGCCAGCAGCTTTCGAGCAGGGATGGGCTATGGCTACACCTTC.

This chain links TRBV19 with TRBJ1-5; maybe TRBD1 (6 bases). CDR3 length equals 19 residues. CDR1 and CDR2 from the germline V gene are LNHDA and SQIVND (reference sequence). V was shortened by 3 bases and J by 5 bases, with 26 bases between the two germline ends. CDR3 loop: CASSILASGGQNFYQPQHF. The CDR3 DNA reads TGTGCCAGTAGTATTCTCGCCTCCGGGGGGCAGAACTTCTATCAGCCCCAGCATTTT. The variable domain in full, completed from reference TRBV19 and TRBJ1-5, reads DGGITQSPKYLFRKEGQNVTLSCEQNLNHDAMYWYRQDPGQGLRLIYYSQIVNDFQKGDIAEGYSVSREKKESFPLTVTSAQKNPTAFYLCASSILASGGQNFYQPQHFGDGTRLSIL.

Only a few counts were recorded for this clone. The chain carries TRBV9 and TRBJ1-6; TRBD1 aligns across 7 bases. With 3 bases clipped from V and 8 bases from J, the junction kept 5 bases outside the gene matches. Looked up from germline, CDR1 is SGDLS and CDR2 is YYNGEE. This CDR3 has 14 residues. CDR3 sequence reads: CASSGTGGDSPLHF. CDR3 DNA sequence: TGTGCCAGCAGCGGGACAGGCGGTGATTCACCCCTCCACTTT.

This clone was detected a few times. This chain connects TRBV27 to TRBJ2-3; weak D call: TRBD2 (5 bases). The CDR3 is made up of 15 amino acids. V was shortened by 0 bases and J by 3 bases, with 10 bases between the two germline ends. Germline V gene lookup returns CDR1 MNHEY and CDR2 SMNVEV (reference sequence). The CDR3 region has the DNA TGTGCCAGCAGTTTATCAGGGAGTATAACAGATACGCAGTATTTT. It yields the protein CASSLSGSITDTQYF.

The V and J genes are TRBV4-1 and TRBJ2-7, with D unresolved. This CDR3 spans 14 amino acids. The V and J ends lost 0 bases and 4 bases respectively, with 10 bases between them. CDR1 is MGHRA, CDR2 YSYEKL, per germline. Written as DNA, the CDR3 is TGCGCCAGCAGCCAAGATTTTCCTTTTTACGAGCAGTACTTC. It translates to CASSQDFPFYEQYF.

The chain carries TRBV27 and TRBJ1-1; TRBD1 might be the D (6 bases). CDR1 and CDR2 (germline): MNHEY, SMNVEV (reference sequence). V was clipped by 8 bases and J by 5 bases, with 18 bases between them. The CDR3 length is 14 residues. Written as DNA, the CDR3 is TGTGCCAGCTGGGCCCAGGGGAGAAAAACTGAAGCTTTCTTT. Translation gives CASWAQGRKTEAFF.

The chain recombines TRBV7-3 with TRBJ2-1; TRBD2 matches at 7 bases. Per the germline V gene, CDR1 is SGHTA and CDR2 is FQGTGA. The CDR3 spans 16 residues. The J segment lost 5 bases and the V segment lost 0 bases, leaving 7 bases of the junction unmatched. The CDR3 spells CASSLTRGVGNNEQFF. CDR3 nucleotides: TGTGCCAGCAGCTTAACTCGGGGGGTAGGTAACAATGAGCAGTTCTTC.

The chain uses TRBV28 and TRBJ1-2, with 7 bases matching TRBD1. V dropped 6 bases and J dropped 0; count of bases not matched to a gene: 4. The V gene's germline CDR1 is MDHEN and CDR2 SYDVKM. The CDR3 covers 14 residues. The CDR3 DNA reads as TGTGCCAGCAGGGGACAGTCGTCTAACTATGGCTACACCTTC. Translating it yields CASRGQSSNYGYTF.

The genes are TRBV14 and TRBJ2-7, with D possibly being TRBD1 (5 bases). V dropped 2 bases and J dropped 6 bases, with 11 bases sitting between them. The CDR3 consists of 13 residues. Germline assignment: CDR1 SGHDN and CDR2 FVKESK. This chain's CDR3 is CASSQSRVGEQYF. CDR3 in DNA: TGTGCCAGCAGCCAAAGCAGGGTCGGCGAGCAGTACTTC.

V usage is TRBV28 and J usage is TRBJ1-1, with D tentatively TRBD1 (5 bases). V lost 6 bases to trimming and J lost 0 bases, with 11 bases between them. The germline V gene encodes CDR1 MDHEN and CDR2 SYDVKM. The CDR3 is 14 amino acids. CDR3 sequence reads: CASRFGHLNTEAFF. CDR3 DNA: TGTGCCAGCAGATTCGGACATTTGAACACTGAAGCTTTCTTT.

This sequence joins TRBV9 and TRBJ2-1, with D perhaps TRBD2 (6 bases). The ends were cut back, 3 bases at V and 0 bases at J, with 13 bases in the middle. CDR3 length equals 16 residues. Germline CDR1 is SGDLS and CDR2 is YYNGEE. The DNA for the CDR3 is TGTGCCAGCAGCGCGGGGGAGACGGTCTCCTACAATGAGCAGTTCTTC. Amino acid sequence: CASSAGETVSYNEQFF. The entire variable domain, with the rest obtained from reference TRBV9 and TRBJ2-1, is as follows: DSGVTQTPKHLITATGQRVTLRCSPRSGDLSVYWYQQSLDQGLQFLIQYYNGEERAKGNILERFSAQQFPDLHSELNLSSLELGDSALYFCASSAGETVSYNEQFFGPGTRLTVL.

The chain uses TRBV19 and TRBJ2-6, with D possibly being TRBD1 (7 bases). Trimming shortened V by 7 bases and J by 0 bases, and 22 bases separated the two germline ends. The CDR3 contains 19 residues. Germline lookup yields CDR1 LNHDA and CDR2 SQIVND (reference sequence). The CDR3 here is CASTSLGGQFISGANVLTF. The CDR3 bases are TGTGCCAGTACCTCCCTCGGGGGACAGTTCATCTCTGGGGCCAACGTCCTGACTTTC.

V is TRBV11-3 and J is TRBJ1-1, with TRBD1 matching 8 bases. The germline CDR1 and CDR2 sequences are SGHNT and YENEEA. V lost 5 bases and J lost 1; bases outside the gene matches: 3. The CDR3 has 14 amino acids. The CDR3 coding sequence is TGTGCCAGCAGCCCCGGGACAGGGAACACTGAAGCTTTCTTT. It yields the protein CASSPGTGNTEAFF.

V and J are TRBV5-1 and TRBJ2-1, with 10 bases identical to TRBD2. J was trimmed by 4 bases and V by 3 bases; bases with no gene match: 7. This CDR3 comprises 16 residues. Germline V lookup: CDR1 SGHRS, CDR2 YFSETQ. CDR3 DNA: TGCGCCAGCAGCTCCCTCCCTAGCGGGGGATACAATGAGCAGTTCTTC. Translation gives CASSSLPSGGYNEQFF.

The chain couples TRBV7-9 to TRBJ2-5, with D tentatively TRBD2 (6 bases). The CDR3 runs 16 residues. Trimming took 1 base from V and 1 from J, leaving 13 bases between them. CDR1 and CDR2 from the germline V gene are SEHNR and FQNEAQ (reference sequence). The CDR3 reads CASSLDMGGLQETQYF. CDR3 nucleotide sequence: TGTGCCAGCAGCTTAGACATGGGGGGTCTCCAAGAGACCCAGTACTTC.

The J gene is TRBJ1-1, the V gene TRBV20-1, with unresolved D. The CDR3 has 11 residues. V lost 5 bases and J 2 bases, leaving 6 bases between the germline ends. The germline V gene encodes CDR1 DFQATT and CDR2 SNEGSKA (reference sequence). CDR3 DNA: TGCAGTGCTCCTAGTAACACTGAAGCTTTCTTT. It translates to CSAPSNTEAFF.